This is a list of T cell receptor beta chains from one sample in a study of cytomegalovirus exposure and HLA in healthy donors. TCRdb's copy holds only in-frame clones and misses some; the assay was immunoSEQ multiplex PCR. Here the sample spans approximately 160,000 clones, 60% to 85% being singletons. Sequenced: PBMCs. These receptors were taken from a woman in her thirties or forties in good health and CMV-seropositive. CDR3s include the opening cysteine and the closing phenylalanine or tryptophan. D genes are given only for firm matches. Only some rows state a clone size, as once, few, many or a class for expanded clones.

j_gene,d_gene,abundance,v_gene,CDR3nt,CDR3aa
TRBJ1-5,TRBD1,-,TRBV6-6,TGTGCCAGCAGTTACGGGCAGGGGGGTCAGCCCCAGCATTTT,CASSYGQGGQPQHF
TRBJ1-5,-,-,TRBV7-8,TGTGCCAGTAGAGAGGGTGTCAGCAATCAGCCCCAGCATTTT,CASREGVSNQPQHF
TRBJ2-7,TRBD1,once,TRBV7-9,TGTGCCAGCAGCTTTTACAGGGGCGCCGCTTTAGAGCAGTACTTC,CASSFYRGAALEQYF
TRBJ2-7,TRBD2,-,TRBV29-1,TGCAGCGTGGGGGGGAAGGGACGGGGCTACGAGCAGTACTTC,CSVGGKGRGYEQYF
TRBJ2-2,TRBD1,-,TRBV5-1,TGCGCCAGCAGCTTCACCGGGACAGGGCTAACCGGGGAGCTGTTTTTT,CASSFTGTGLTGELFF
TRBJ2-7,TRBD1,-,TRBV7-6,TGTGCCAGCGGGACAGGGGATGAGCAGTACTTC,CASGTGDEQYF
TRBJ1-1,TRBD1,-,TRBV9,TGTGCCAGCAGCGCCTTGACAGGGTACACTGAAGCTTTCTTT,CASSALTGYTEAFF
TRBJ2-7,TRBD1,-,TRBV2,TGTGCCAGCAGTGGGACAGGATCCTACGAGCAGTACTTC,CASSGTGSYEQYF
TRBJ1-2,-,-,TRBV2,TGTGCCAGCAGTGAATGGGAGGGCTACACCTTC,CASSEWEGYTF
TRBJ2-1,-,few,TRBV28,TGTGCCAGCAGTTTGCGCCGGTGGGGGGTAAGGTCCTACAATGAGCAGTTCTTC,CASSLRRWGVRSYNEQFF
TRBJ2-7,-,-,TRBV2,TGTGCCAGCAGTCAGGGCTACGAGCAGTACTTC,CASSQGYEQYF
TRBJ2-3,-,few,TRBV7-9,TGTGCCAGCAGCGTACCTTCAGAAGATACGCAGTATTTT,CASSVPSEDTQYF
TRBJ1-3,-,-,TRBV5-4,TGTGCCAGCAGCTCGGAACAGGGCGGTAGGAACACCATATATTTT,CASSSEQGGRNTIYF
TRBJ1-3,-,-,TRBV4-1,TGCGCCAGCAGCCAAGGGGGCCGGGACACACATTTT,CASSQGGRDTHF
TRBJ1-6,TRBD1,-,TRBV5-4,TGTGCCAGCAGCTTGGGGGGGACAGGGGCCTCACCCCTCCACTTT,CASSLGGTGASPLHF
TRBJ2-7,TRBD1,-,TRBV9,TGTGCCAGCAGCCCCAAAACAGGGGGTAACTACGAGCAGTACTTC,CASSPKTGGNYEQYF
TRBJ1-6,-,few,TRBV10-3,TGTGCCATCAGTCGGGACAAAAGCAGTTATTCACCCCTCCACTTT,CAISRDKSSYSPLHF
TRBJ2-7,-,-,TRBV28,TGTGCCAGCAGTGTCCGGGTCTTAAGCTCCTACGAGCAGTACTTC,CASSVRVLSSYEQYF